This T cell receptor (beta chain) emerged from a study of shared clonotypes between healthy human individuals. The assay was immunoSEQ multiplex PCR, and TCRdb's table has in-frame clones only and misses some. The sample records more than 2 million clones, 90% to 96% being singletons. This clone has a single count. This sequence originates from a man aged 18 to 29 in good health. The source material was naive CD4+ T cells sorted from blood. This sample's subset: CD45RA+ positively selected.

The CDR3 is CASSFPGQGTYEQYF. DNA for the CDR3: TGTGCCAGCAGTTTCCCGGGACAGGGGACCTACGAGCAGTACTTC. The chain employs TRBV28 and TRBJ2-7, with 10 positions matching TRBD1. The germline CDR1 and CDR2 sequences are MDHEN and SYDVKM. The ends lost 3 bases at V and 2 bases at J; junction bases unmatched: 4. This CDR3 is built from 15 residues.